This T cell receptor (beta chain) was recorded in a study of blood T cell repertoires in COVID-19. This clone was found once. CDR3 length: 12 amino acids. CDR1 and CDR2 from the germline V gene are SEHNR and FQNEAQ (reference sequence). Trimming removed 10 bases from V and 0 bases from J, with 7 bases in between. Produced via immunoSEQ multiplex PCR; TCRdb's table is partial and in-frame only. The table includes 310,000 or so clones, approximately 90% detected once. Material: PBMCs or T cells enriched from blood (not recorded which). The source is a woman aged 40 to 50 who had recovered from COVID-19. This chain uses TRBV7-9 with TRBJ1-3; D is undetermined. The CDR3 DNA sequence: TGTGCCACACACATCTCTGGAAACACCATATATTTT. Translated: CATHISGNTIYF.